A single sample gave rise to the 18 T cell receptor beta chains below, sequenced in a study of T cell responses to AZD1222 COVID-19 vaccine. Only in-frame clones appear in the TCRdb table, and some are missing; sequencing was by immunoSEQ multiplex PCR. This table has about 120,000 clones, around 94% appearing once. The source was peripheral blood, collected on day 0 of AZD1222 vaccination. The source is an adult in good health.

V is TRBV10-3 and J is TRBJ1-1; the D is unclear. Germline lookup yields CDR1 ENHRY and CDR2 SYGVKD. V dropped 8 bases and J dropped 1 base, with 8 bases sitting between them. This CDR3 has 12 amino acids. The CDR3 DNA reads as TGTGCCATCGCCCGTCCGAACACTGAAGCTTTCTTT. Encoded protein: CAIARPNTEAFF.

This clone was observed once. J is TRBJ1-6 and V is TRBV15, with D possibly TRBD1 on 5 matching bases. Germline CDR1 reads LNHNV; CDR2 reads YYDKDF (reference sequence). The CDR3 sequence is 15 residues long. The V and J ends lost 0 bases and 10 bases respectively, with 13 bases between them. CDR3 nucleotides: TGTGCCACCAGCAGAGATGTGGGGGTGGAATCACCCCTCCACTTT. Protein sequence: CATSRDVGVESPLHF.

In nucleotides, the CDR3 is TGTGCCAGCCTCTTTTCGACTAGCGCTGAGCAGTTCTTC. This translates into CASLFSTSAEQFF. This rearrangement joins TRBV12-3 or TRBV12-4 to TRBJ2-1; TRBD2 aligns across 8 bases. The CDR3 runs to 13 residues. V dropped 8 bases and J dropped 9; count of bases not matched to a gene: 9.

The V call is TRBV9, the J call TRBJ2-3, with D perhaps TRBD2 (6 bases). This CDR3 comprises 17 residues. Between the trimmed V and J ends, which lost 4 bases and 5 bases, there was a span of 23 bases. CDR1 and CDR2 from the germline V gene are SGDLS and YYNGEE. DNA of the CDR3: TGTGCCAGCAGCACCCGGAGGGGCGGGAATCACGTAGATACGCAGTATTTT. Its translation: CASSTRRGGNHVDTQYF.

The chain uses TRBV9 and TRBJ1-2, with TRBD1 as a possible D gene (5 bases). The V and J ends lost 5 bases and 3 bases respectively, with 11 bases between them. Per the germline V gene, CDR1 is SGDLS and CDR2 is YYNGEE. The CDR3 extends over 13 amino acids. Here the CDR3 reads CASSETGDYGYTF. The CDR3 region has the DNA TGTGCCAGCAGTGAAACAGGCGACTATGGCTACACCTTC.

This clone appeared once. This chain links TRBV4-3 with TRBJ1-1, with 8 bases matching TRBD1. Losses at the gene ends were 0 bases for V and 4 bases for J; bases not matched to a gene: 4. This CDR3 has 15 amino acids. Germline V CDR1 and CDR2: LGHNA, YSLEER. The CDR3 loop reads CASSQETGGGTEAFF. CDR3 sequence (DNA): TGCGCCAGCAGCCAAGAAACAGGGGGGGGCACTGAAGCTTTCTTT.

The gene calls are TRBV10-3 and TRBJ2-3; TRBD2 matches at 15 bases. The CDR3 is made up of 18 amino acids. Germline lookup yields CDR1 ENHRY and CDR2 SYGVKD. V gave up 4 bases and J gave up 2 bases; unmatched junction bases: 7. The CDR3 nucleotides read TGTGCCATCAGTGCTCCCGGGACTAGCGGGGGGATCACAGATACGCAGTATTTT. This codes for CAISAPGTSGGITDTQYF.

V and J are TRBV14 and TRBJ1-1, with D hard to call. Trimming took off 3 bases at V and 11 bases at J, with 16 bases between the two ends. In germline, CDR1 is SGHDN, CDR2 FVKESK. CDR3 length equals 13 residues. The CDR3 DNA reads TGTGCCAGCAGCCAGGATCTCACCCGACGGGCTTTCTTT. Translation gives CASSQDLTRRAFF.

J is TRBJ1-3 and V is TRBV5-1; a weak D match, TRBD1 (5 bases). CDR3 length: 17 residues. The germline V and J ends were trimmed by 6 bases and 5 bases, with 24 bases remaining between them. Germline values: CDR1 SGHRS, CDR2 YFSETQ. The CDR3 DNA follows: TGCGCCAGCAACCTGAGGGTCCGGTGGGACTACAGAAACACCATATATTTT. Its protein is CASNLRVRWDYRNTIYF. The full variable domain, rest sourced from reference TRBV5-1 and TRBJ1-3, is KAGVTQTPRYLIKTRGQQVTLSCSPISGHRSVSWYQQTPGQGLQFLFEYFSETQRNKGNFPGRFSGRQFSNSRSEMNVSTLELGDSALYLCASNLRVRWDYRNTIYFGEGSWLTVV.

The V gene is TRBV6-5, the J gene TRBJ2-7; 8 bases agree with TRBD1. V lost 7 bases, J lost 1 base, and 6 bases stayed unmatched. Germline V gene data show CDR1 as MNHEY and CDR2 as SVGAGI. CDR3 length: 14 residues. The CDR3 reads CASTATGGSYEQYF. DNA of the CDR3: TGTGCCAGCACGGCAACAGGGGGATCCTACGAGCAGTACTTC.

This sequence joins TRBV27 and TRBJ2-1; D might be TRBD1 (6 bases). Trimming pared 3 bases from V and 5 bases from J, leaving 11 bases between. Germline V gives CDR1 MNHEY, CDR2 SMNVEV (reference sequence). CDR3 length: 14 amino acids. Here the CDR3 DNA reads TGTGCCAGCAGTTTGGGGCAGGGGAACAATGAGCAGTTCTTC. Translation: CASSLGQGNNEQFF.

The chain couples TRBV2 to TRBJ2-7, with D possibly matching TRBD1 (6 bases). Germline loops: CDR1 SNHLY, CDR2 FYNNEI. V lost 2 bases and J 2 bases, leaving 10 bases between the germline ends. The CDR3 loop spans 14 amino acids. The CDR3 sequence is CASSELRTAYEQYF. The DNA of the CDR3 is TGTGCCAGCAGTGAACTCCGGACAGCCTACGAGCAGTACTTC.

The chain combines TRBV18 with TRBJ2-2; either TRBD1 or TRBD2 may fit D (6 bases each). Germline values: CDR1 KGHSH, CDR2 LQKENI. CDR3 length equals 16 residues. Between the trimmed V and J ends, which lost 3 bases and 2 bases, there was a span of 13 bases. The CDR3 spells CASSPPGEANTGELFF. CDR3 DNA: TGTGCCAGCTCACCGCCAGGGGAGGCCAACACCGGGGAGCTGTTTTTT.

DNA for the CDR3: TGTGCCAGCAGCACCCTTTTCGAGGGTGGTGAGCAGTTCTTC. This encodes CASSTLFEGGEQFF. The chain is built from TRBV7-9 and TRBJ2-1; D perhaps matches TRBD2 (5 bases). The CDR3 runs 14 residues. V was cut by 5 bases and J by 9 bases, with 17 bases left in between. Germline CDR1 SEHNR, CDR2 FQNEAQ (reference sequence).

J is TRBJ1-2 and V is TRBV28; D gene ambiguous. CDR1 is MDHEN, CDR2 SYDVKM, per germline. CDR3 length equals 17 residues. V was shortened by 1 base and J by 4 bases, with 19 bases between the two germline ends. Here the CDR3 reads CASSLSRSTRFGYGYTF. The CDR3 DNA reads as TGTGCCAGCAGTTTATCTAGGTCTACCCGATTTGGCTATGGCTACACCTTC.

The chain couples TRBV29-1 to TRBJ1-5; no definite D call. The CDR3 runs to 13 residues. Germline loops: CDR1 SQVTM, CDR2 ANQGSEA. Trimming left V 6 bases short and J 7 bases short, with 16 bases between. The CDR3 reads CSVGNSDQQPQHF. The CDR3 DNA follows: TGCAGCGTCGGGAACAGCGACCAGCAGCCCCAGCATTTT.

The genes are TRBV9 and TRBJ1-1; D remains unclear. V lost 4 bases and J 6 bases, leaving 10 bases between the germline ends. The CDR3 spans 12 residues. Germline CDR1 reads SGDLS; CDR2 reads YYNGEE. The CDR3: CASSPHSAEAFF. In DNA form, the CDR3 reads TGTGCCAGCAGCCCCCATTCGGCTGAAGCTTTCTTT.

The chain joins TRBV5-6 to TRBJ1-2; D is undetermined. Germline loops: CDR1 SGHDT, CDR2 YYEEEE. The ends were cut back, 0 bases at V and 8 bases at J, with 11 bases in the middle. The CDR3 is made up of 13 amino acids. CDR3 protein: CASSLDRGSGYTF. The CDR3 DNA is TGTGCCAGCAGCTTGGATAGAGGAAGCGGCTACACCTTC.